These 10 T cell receptor beta chains came from one sample sequenced in a study of T cells in Graves' hyperthyroidism and ophthalmopathy. RNA transcripts gave rise to amplified TCR beta CDR3 regions. A set of HTBI primers served as the primers for a first-round RT-PCR of the TCR CDR3. TCRdb ran MiXCR on the multiplex PCR reads and lists one entry per CDR3 protein. The table shows roughly 660,000 distinct CDR3 sequences, with around 16% occurring only once. Material: blood. Every receptor here comes from a man between 50 and 59 years old with Graves' hyperthyroidism.

The chain is built from TRBV6-2 or TRBV6-3 and TRBJ2-4; 8 bases line up with TRBD1. Looked up from germline, CDR1 is MNHEY and CDR2 is SVGEGT. CDR3 length: 17 residues. The V segment lost 0 bases and the J segment 1 base; nucleotides outside the gene matches: 5. CDR3 in DNA: TGTGCCAGCAGTTACTCTACAGGGGGGAGGGCCAAAAACATTCAGTACTTC. Protein sequence: CASSYSTGGRAKNIQYF.

The table lists this clonotype with a few counts. This sequence joins TRBV18 and TRBJ2-5, with D unresolved. The CDR3 length is 13 residues. Germline V gene data show CDR1 as KGHSH and CDR2 as LQKENI. The V gene lost 6 bases and the J gene lost 0 bases, with 8 bases spanning the gap. The CDR3 spells CASSDTNQETQYF. The DNA of the CDR3 is TGTGCCAGCTCTGACACCAACCAAGAGACCCAGTACTTC.

This clonotype was recorded at least ten times. The genes are TRBV27 and TRBJ2-7; D remains ambiguous. The CDR3 length is 13 residues. Trimming took off 3 bases at V and 3 bases at J, with 9 bases between the two ends. Germline assignment: CDR1 MNHEY and CDR2 SMNVEV (reference sequence). Here the CDR3 reads CASSFAKNYEQYF. CDR3 sequence (DNA): TGTGCCAGCAGTTTTGCCAAAAACTACGAGCAGTACTTC.

The rearrangement joins TRBV19 to TRBJ1-1, with 9 bases aligning to TRBD1. This CDR3 is 12 amino acids long. V lost 9 bases to trimming and J lost 6 bases; unmatched junction nucleotides: 5. Germline loops: CDR1 LNHDA, CDR2 SQIVND (reference sequence). CDR3 residues: CASRDRVPEAFF. The DNA of the CDR3 is TGTGCCAGCCGGGACAGGGTGCCTGAAGCTTTCTTT. Drawing the rest from reference TRBV19 and TRBJ1-1, the complete variable domain is DGGITQSPKYLFRKEGQNVTLSCEQNLNHDAMYWYRQDPGQGLRLIYYSQIVNDFQKGDIAEGYSVSREKKESFPLTVTSAQKNPTAFYLCASRDRVPEAFFGQGTRLTVV.

This clonotype was found many times. This chain joins TRBV12-3 or TRBV12-4 and TRBJ1-4, with D uncertain. The CDR3 is made up of 11 amino acids. V gave up 0 bases and J gave up 8 bases, with 1 base separating them. The CDR3 DNA reads as TGTGCCAGCAGTTTAGCGGAAAAACTGTTTTTT. Translation: CASSLAEKLFF.

The chain is built from TRBV30 and TRBJ2-2; D is unclear. The CDR3 contains 13 residues. V lost 1 base and J lost 2, with 5 bases in between. Germline CDR1 and CDR2: GTSNPN and SVGIG (reference sequence). The CDR3 DNA is TGTGCCTGGAGTGAGACCAACACCGGGGAGCTGTTTTTT. It encodes CAWSETNTGELFF.

Details on this clonotype: A read error may explain this, as a much larger clone is one base away. The chain has TRBV5-1 and TRBJ2-3; 10 nucleotides agree with TRBD2. The germline V gene encodes CDR1 SGHRS and CDR2 YFSETQ. Losses at the gene ends were 9 bases for V and 2 bases for J; bases not matched to a gene: 6. The CDR3 totals 14 residues. The CDR3 bases are TGCGCCAACAGAGGGACTAGCGACACAGATACGCAGTATTTT. Protein: CANRGTSDTDTQYF.

In this sample, this clonotype turned up a few times. V gene TRBV18 combines with J gene TRBJ2-7; possibly TRBD1 for D (6 bases). Trimming cost V 4 bases and J 3 bases, with 10 bases left between them. Germline CDR1 reads KGHSH; CDR2 reads LQKENI. The CDR3 is made up of 13 amino acids. CDR3: CASSRDTGYEQYF. CDR3 DNA sequence: TGTGCCAGCTCACGGGACACGGGCTACGAGCAGTACTTC.

This clonotype has a count of ten or more. This chain joins TRBV27 and TRBJ1-5; 9 positions agree with TRBD1. V lost 6 bases, J lost 6 bases, and 6 bases stayed unmatched. CDR3 length equals 14 residues. Germline V CDR1 and CDR2: MNHEY, SMNVEV (reference sequence). The CDR3 sequence is CASRDRGVGQPQHF. The CDR3 nucleotides read TGTGCCAGCAGAGACAGGGGGGTTGGTCAGCCCCAGCATTTT.

The V call is TRBV28, the J call TRBJ1-4; D is perhaps TRBD1 (6 bases). The CDR3 spans 16 residues. V was pared by 5 bases and J by 7 bases, with 20 bases between. Per the germline V gene, CDR1 is MDHEN and CDR2 is SYDVKM. The CDR3 region has the DNA TGTGCCAGCAGTCTCTTAGGAGGGGGGGCGAGTGAAAAACTGTTTTTT. It translates to CASSLLGGGASEKLFF.